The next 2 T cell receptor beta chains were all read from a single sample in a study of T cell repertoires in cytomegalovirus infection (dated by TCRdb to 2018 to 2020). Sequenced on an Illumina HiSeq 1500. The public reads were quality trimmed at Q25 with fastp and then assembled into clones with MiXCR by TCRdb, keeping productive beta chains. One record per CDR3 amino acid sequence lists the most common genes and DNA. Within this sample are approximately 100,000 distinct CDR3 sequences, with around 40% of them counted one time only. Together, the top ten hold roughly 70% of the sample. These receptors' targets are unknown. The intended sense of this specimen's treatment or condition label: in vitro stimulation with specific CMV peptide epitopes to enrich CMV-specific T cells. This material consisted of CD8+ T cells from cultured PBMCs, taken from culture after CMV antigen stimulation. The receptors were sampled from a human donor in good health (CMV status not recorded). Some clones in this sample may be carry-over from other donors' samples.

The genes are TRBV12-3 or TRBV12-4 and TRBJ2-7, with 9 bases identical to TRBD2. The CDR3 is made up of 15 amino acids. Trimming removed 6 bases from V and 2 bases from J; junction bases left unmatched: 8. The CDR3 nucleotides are TGTGCCAGCAGCCCAGCGGGGGGCACCCCCTACGAGCAGTACTTC. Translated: CASSPAGGTPYEQYF.

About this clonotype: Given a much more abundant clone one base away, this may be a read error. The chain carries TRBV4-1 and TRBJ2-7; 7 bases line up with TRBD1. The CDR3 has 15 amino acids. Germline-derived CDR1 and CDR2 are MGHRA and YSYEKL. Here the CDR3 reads CVSSLPGQPTYEQYF. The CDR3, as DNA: TGCGTCAGCAGCCTGCCGGGACAGCCAACCTACGAGCAGTACTTC.